These 23 T cell receptor beta chains were all obtained from the same sample, sequenced in a study of vaccination effects on CD4 cells after COVID-19. Their antigens remain unidentified. Profiled with immunoSEQ multiplex PCR; TCRdb holds only in-frame clones, not every one. The table lists 25,000 or so clones, roughly 70% of them singletons. Sequencing in the ViraFEST assay came after antigen-specific CD4+ T cells had been expanded with viral peptide pools, which were used to stimulate PBMC. A roughly 10-day culture period preceded the isolation of CD4+ T cells. Recipients of the vaccine had no prior SARS-CoV-2 infection and negative nucleocapsid antibodies. The sample in question was CD4+ T cells from PBMCs cultured with HCoV-NL63 spike peptides, obtained before COVID-19 vaccination. All receptors come from a human donor who received a COVID-19 vaccine.

This clone was recorded only once. The chain employs TRBV20-1 and TRBJ1-4, with a tentative D call TRBD1 (5 bases). Between the trimmed V and J ends, which lost 3 bases and 4 bases, there was a span of 15 bases. The CDR3 runs 15 residues. Germline V lookup: CDR1 DFQATT, CDR2 SNEGSKA (reference sequence). CDR3 region: CSASGAWAVNEKLFF. The CDR3 nucleotides are TGCAGTGCTAGTGGGGCATGGGCAGTTAATGAAAAACTGTTTTTT.

The chain combines TRBV6-6 with TRBJ1-4, with D tentatively TRBD1 (5 bases). CDR1 is MNHNY and CDR2 is SVGAGI in the germline V gene (reference sequence). Trimming cost V 5 bases and J 0 bases, with 13 bases left between them. The CDR3 loop spans 16 amino acids. This CDR3 is CASSTRTPATNEKLFF. The DNA for the CDR3 is TGTGCCAGCAGTACCCGGACACCCGCAACTAATGAAAAACTGTTTTTT.

The chain uses TRBV12-3 or TRBV12-4 and TRBJ1-1; D uncertain. The CDR3 loop spans 13 amino acids. V was pared by 3 bases and J by 2 bases, with 7 bases between. CDR3 sequence (DNA): TGTGCCAGCAGTTTTCCAGGAAACACTGAAGCTTTCTTT. Protein: CASSFPGNTEAFF.

The rearrangement links TRBV7-9 to TRBJ1-6; 10 bases line up with TRBD1. The CDR3 loop spans 18 amino acids. Germline V gene lookup returns CDR1 SEHNR and CDR2 FQNEAQ (reference sequence). The trim removed 0 bases at V and 7 bases at J, leaving 9 bases unmatched. In nucleotides, the CDR3 is TGTGCCAGCAGCTTAGCCCAAGGACAGGGGGGGGTGAATTCACCCCTCCACTTT. Protein product: CASSLAQGQGGVNSPLHF.

This clone was seen a few times. This chain uses TRBV28 with TRBJ2-1; 7 bases are a match to TRBD2. The CDR3 is 14 residues long. CDR1 is MDHEN and CDR2 is SYDVKM in the germline V gene. Losses at the gene ends were 2 bases for V and 7 bases for J; bases not matched to a gene: 5. The CDR3 loop reads CASSLGLGGNEQFF. CDR3 sequence (DNA): TGTGCCAGCAGTTTAGGCCTCGGGGGGAATGAGCAGTTCTTC.

The V and J genes are TRBV5-4 and TRBJ2-1; 9 nucleotides match TRBD1. V gave up 4 bases and J gave up 4 bases; unmatched junction bases: 9. In germline, CDR1 is SGHNT, CDR2 YYREEE (reference sequence). CDR3 length: 16 residues. The CDR3: CASSHLDRGAYNEQFF. The CDR3 bases are TGTGCCAGCAGCCACCTCGACAGGGGGGCTTACAATGAGCAGTTCTTC.

The chain carries TRBV7-2 and TRBJ2-2, with 9 bases aligning to TRBD2. The length of the CDR3 is 17 residues. Looked up from germline, CDR1 is SGHTA and CDR2 is FQGNSA. V shed 2 bases, J shed 4 bases, and the junction held 8 bases outside the gene matches. CDR3 coding DNA: TGTGCCAGCAGCTTATGGCGGGGGGGCGGAGTCACCGGGGAGCTGTTTTTT. It translates to CASSLWRGGGVTGELFF. Full variable domain (remainder filled in from reference TRBV7-2 and TRBJ2-2): GAGVSQSPSNKVTEKGKDVELRCDPISGHTALYWYRQSLGQGLEFLIYFQGNSAPDKSGLPSDRFSAERTGGSVSTLTIQRTQQEDSAVYLCASSLWRGGGVTGELFFGEGSRLTVL.

The chain has TRBV28 and TRBJ1-2; D call uncertain. V shed 1 base and J shed 4 bases, with 10 bases lying between them. Germline V gene sequence: CDR1 MDHEN, CDR2 SYDVKM. CDR3 length: 14 amino acids. Here the CDR3 DNA reads TGTGCCAGCAGTTTATTGACTACCTCCTATGGCTACACCTTC. As protein: CASSLLTTSYGYTF.

This sequence joins TRBV3-1 (or the pseudogene TRBV3-2) and TRBJ1-3; D not certain. Per the germline V gene, CDR1 is LGHDT and CDR2 is YNNKEL (reference sequence). Trimming took off 4 bases at V and 0 bases at J, with 10 bases between the two ends. This CDR3 is 15 amino acids long. The CDR3 DNA sequence: TGTGCCAGCAGCCCTGACACTACCTCTGGAAACACCATATATTTT. It translates to CASSPDTTSGNTIYF.

This clone was counted a few times. V is TRBV20-1 and J is TRBJ1-4; 9 bases map to TRBD1. Losses at the gene ends were 3 bases for V and 5 bases for J; bases not matched to a gene: 13. In germline, CDR1 is DFQATT, CDR2 SNEGSKA (reference sequence). The CDR3 is made up of 17 amino acids. CDR3 coding DNA: TGCAGTGCTAGTGACAGGGGGAACGAGGGGATAAATGAAAAACTGTTTTTT. Amino acid sequence: CSASDRGNEGINEKLFF.

DNA for the CDR3: TGTGCCAGCAGCCAAGCCAGCTCTAGCGGCGGCACAGATACGCAGTATTTT. As protein: CASSQASSSGGTDTQYF. This chain joins TRBV3-1 (or the pseudogene TRBV3-2) and TRBJ2-3; 7 bases fit TRBD2. The CDR3 has 17 residues. The V gene's germline CDR1 is LGHDT and CDR2 YNNKEL (reference sequence). Losses at the gene ends were 1 base for V and 1 base for J; bases not matched to a gene: 8.

The V gene is TRBV30, the J gene TRBJ1-6; D uncertain. V lost 2 bases to trimming and J lost 5 bases, with 4 bases between them. The CDR3 is made up of 12 amino acids. Germline V lookup: CDR1 GTSNPN, CDR2 SVGIG (reference sequence). CDR3 bases: TGTGCCTGGAGTACCGATAATTCACCCCTCCACTTT. Translation gives CAWSTDNSPLHF.

This clone occurred a few times. The V gene is TRBV6-6, the J gene TRBJ1-5; 10 nucleotides agree with TRBD1. Trimming removed 5 bases from V and 9 bases from J; junction bases left unmatched: 7. The CDR3 totals 14 residues. CDR1 is MNHNY and CDR2 is SVGAGI in the germline V gene (reference sequence). The CDR3 reads CASSGGTGEAPQHF. CDR3 coding DNA: TGTGCCAGCAGTGGCGGGACAGGGGAGGCGCCCCAGCATTTT.

V and J are TRBV9 and TRBJ2-6, with D tentatively TRBD1 or TRBD2 (5 bases each). The CDR3 sequence is 16 residues long. V gave up 0 bases and J gave up 0 bases, with 7 bases separating them. CDR1 and CDR2 from the germline V gene are SGDLS and YYNGEE. The chain's CDR3 is CASSVVGGSGANVLTF. CDR3 nucleotides: TGTGCCAGCAGCGTAGTTGGGGGCTCTGGGGCCAACGTCCTGACTTTC.

The chain links TRBV6-1 to TRBJ1-4, with D perhaps TRBD1 (5 bases). Germline V gives CDR1 MNHNS, CDR2 SASEGT. Trimming removed 3 bases from V and 8 bases from J, with 19 bases in between. The CDR3 contains 16 residues. CDR3 protein: CASSDRGAIGGEKLFF. As DNA, the CDR3 is TGTGCCAGCAGTGATAGAGGGGCTATCGGAGGAGAAAAACTGTTTTTT.

The chain employs TRBV6-4 and TRBJ1-1; D is unclear. Germline assignment: CDR1 MRHNA and CDR2 SNTAGT. Trimming pared 6 bases from V and 1 base from J, leaving 9 bases between. The CDR3 totals 13 residues. CDR3 DNA: TGTGCCAGCAGCGCCACAGAGAACACTGAAGCTTTCTTT. Protein sequence: CASSATENTEAFF.

This CDR3 reads CASRGGAMNTEAFF. The DNA of the CDR3 is TGTGCCAGCCGCGGGGGAGCCATGAACACTGAAGCTTTCTTT. The rearrangement joins TRBV6-5 to TRBJ1-1, with D tentatively TRBD1 (5 bases). This CDR3 spans 14 amino acids. CDR1 and CDR2 (germline): MNHEY, SVGAGI. Trimming stripped 8 bases from V and 0 bases from J, with 13 bases between.

With regard to this clone: With a much larger clone just one base away, this may be a read error. The genes are TRBV28 and TRBJ2-7; D is unresolved. CDR1 is MDHEN, CDR2 SYDVKM, per germline. Trimming cost V 2 bases and J 4 bases, with 3 bases left between them. The CDR3 extends over 11 amino acids. CDR3 region: CASSLQYEQYF. The CDR3 nucleotides are TGTGCCAGCAGTTTACAGTACGAGCAGTACTTC.

J is TRBJ1-1 and V is TRBV27; D uncertain. This CDR3 contains 13 residues. V lost 7 bases and J lost 1, with 10 bases in between. Germline CDR1 MNHEY, CDR2 SMNVEV (reference sequence). The CDR3 DNA is TGTGCCAGCAAGGGTGGAGGGAACACTGAAGCTTTCTTT. It translates to CASKGGGNTEAFF.

The table lists this clone with a few counts. The V call is TRBV4-2, the J call TRBJ2-7, with TRBD2 identical over 9 bases. The length of the CDR3 is 19 residues. Germline V gives CDR1 LGHNA, CDR2 YNFKEQ. The trim removed 0 bases at V and 7 bases at J, leaving 19 bases unmatched. CDR3 DNA: TGTGCCAGCAGCCAAGAGTCAACCCCCATCGCGGGAGGGCATGGGGAGCAGTACTTC. Protein sequence: CASSQESTPIAGGHGEQYF.

CDR3 in amino acids: CASSRGRDRREQYF. CDR3 in DNA: TGTGCCAGCAGCCGGGGTCGGGACAGACGCGAGCAGTACTTC. The rearrangement joins TRBV11-2 to TRBJ2-7, with 7 bases identical to TRBD1. CDR1 is SGHAT and CDR2 is FQNNGV in the germline V gene. V was clipped by 5 bases and J by 6 bases; unmatched bases: 10. This CDR3 contains 14 residues. Full variable domain (rest looked up from reference TRBV11-2 and TRBJ2-7): EAGVAQSPRYKIIEKRQSVAFWCNPISGHATLYWYQQILGQGPKLLIQFQNNGVVDDSQLPKDRFSAERLKGVDSTLKIQPAKLEDSAVYLCASSRGRDRREQYFGPGTRLTVT.

The chain employs TRBV4-3 and TRBJ2-7, with unresolved D. The CDR3 contains 15 residues. V lost 0 bases to trimming and J lost 0 bases, with 9 bases between them. Per the germline V gene, CDR1 is LGHNA and CDR2 is YSLEER. This chain's CDR3 is CASSQDWTRSYEQYF. The CDR3 DNA sequence: TGCGCCAGCAGCCAAGATTGGACCCGCTCCTACGAGCAGTACTTC.

J is TRBJ1-6 and V is TRBV2, with TRBD1 identical over 7 bases. The CDR3 runs 16 residues. Germline CDR1 reads SNHLY; CDR2 reads FYNNEI. Trimming removed 4 bases from V and 5 bases from J; junction bases left unmatched: 8. The CDR3 bases are TGTGCCAGCAGTGTCTCAGGGGGGCCGGATAATTCACCCCTCCACTTT. Its translation: CASSVSGGPDNSPLHF.